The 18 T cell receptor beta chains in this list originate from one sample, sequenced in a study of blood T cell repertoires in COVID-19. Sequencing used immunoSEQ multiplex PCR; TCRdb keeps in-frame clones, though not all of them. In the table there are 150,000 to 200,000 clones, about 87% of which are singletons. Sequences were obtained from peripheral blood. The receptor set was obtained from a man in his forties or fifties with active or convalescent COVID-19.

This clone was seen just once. DNA for the CDR3: TGTGCCAGCAGTGGACAAACAACAGGGGGCGGAACTAATGAAAAACTGTTTTTT. Translated, it gives CASSGQTTGGGTNEKLFF. The gene calls are TRBV2 and TRBJ1-4; TRBD1 matches at 9 bases. The CDR3 totals 18 residues. Germline lookup yields CDR1 SNHLY and CDR2 FYNNEI. The ends lost 4 bases at V and 1 base at J; junction bases unmatched: 10.

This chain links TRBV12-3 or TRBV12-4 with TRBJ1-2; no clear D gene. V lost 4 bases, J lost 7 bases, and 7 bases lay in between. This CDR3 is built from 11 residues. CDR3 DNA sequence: TGTGCCAGCAGTTCGGCGGGTGGCTACACCTTC. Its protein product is CASSSAGGYTF.

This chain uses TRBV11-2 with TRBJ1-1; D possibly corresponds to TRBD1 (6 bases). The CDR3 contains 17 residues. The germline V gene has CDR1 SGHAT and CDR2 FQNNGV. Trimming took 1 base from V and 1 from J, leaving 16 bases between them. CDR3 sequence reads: CASSLAGGFLGNTEAFF. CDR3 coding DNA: TGTGCCAGCAGCTTAGCGGGGGGCTTCCTGGGGAACACTGAAGCTTTCTTT.

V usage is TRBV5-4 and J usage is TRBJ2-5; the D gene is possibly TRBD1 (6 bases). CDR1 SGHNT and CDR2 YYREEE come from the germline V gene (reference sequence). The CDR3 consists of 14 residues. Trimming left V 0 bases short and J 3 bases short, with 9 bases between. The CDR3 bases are TGTGCCAGCAGCTTGGCGTCAGGGGAAGAGACCCAGTACTTC. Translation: CASSLASGEETQYF.

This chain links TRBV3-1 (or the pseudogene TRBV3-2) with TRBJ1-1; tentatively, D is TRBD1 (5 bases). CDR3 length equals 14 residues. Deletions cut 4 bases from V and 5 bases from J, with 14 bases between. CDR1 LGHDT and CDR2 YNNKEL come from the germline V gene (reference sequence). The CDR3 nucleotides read TGTGCCAGCAGCCCACAGGTTAGGCGTACTGAAGCTTTCTTT. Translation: CASSPQVRRTEAFF.

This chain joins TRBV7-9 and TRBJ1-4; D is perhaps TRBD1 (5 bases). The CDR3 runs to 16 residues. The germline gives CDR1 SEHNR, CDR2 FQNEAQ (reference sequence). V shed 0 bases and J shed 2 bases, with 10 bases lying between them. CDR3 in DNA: TGTGCCAGCAGCTTAGCCCAGGGTCCCACTAATGAAAAACTGTTTTTT. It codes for CASSLAQGPTNEKLFF.

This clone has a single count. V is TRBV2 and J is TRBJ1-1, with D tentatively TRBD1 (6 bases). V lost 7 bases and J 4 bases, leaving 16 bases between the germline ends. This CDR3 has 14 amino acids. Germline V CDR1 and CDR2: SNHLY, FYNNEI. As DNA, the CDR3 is TGTGCCAGCATGGCCGCGACAGGCCGCACTGAAGCTTTCTTT. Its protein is CASMAATGRTEAFF.

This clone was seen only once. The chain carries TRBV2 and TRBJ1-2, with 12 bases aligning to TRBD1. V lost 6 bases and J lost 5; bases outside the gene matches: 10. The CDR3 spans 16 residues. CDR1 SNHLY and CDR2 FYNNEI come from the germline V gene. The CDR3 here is CASSGTGGSGSYGYTF. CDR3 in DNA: TGTGCCAGCAGCGGGACAGGGGGCTCTGGTAGTTATGGCTACACCTTC.

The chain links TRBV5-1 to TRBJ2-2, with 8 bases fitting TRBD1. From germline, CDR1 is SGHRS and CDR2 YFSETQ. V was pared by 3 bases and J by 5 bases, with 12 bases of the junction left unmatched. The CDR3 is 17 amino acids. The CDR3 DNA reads TGCGCCAGCAGCTCCCTGGCAGGGGGCTTTCATACCGGGGAGCTGTTTTTT. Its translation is CASSSLAGGFHTGELFF. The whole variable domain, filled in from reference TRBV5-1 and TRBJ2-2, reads KAGVTQTPRYLIKTRGQQVTLSCSPISGHRSVSWYQQTPGQGLQFLFEYFSETQRNKGNFPGRFSGRQFSNSRSEMNVSTLELGDSALYLCASSSLAGGFHTGELFFGEGSRLTVL.

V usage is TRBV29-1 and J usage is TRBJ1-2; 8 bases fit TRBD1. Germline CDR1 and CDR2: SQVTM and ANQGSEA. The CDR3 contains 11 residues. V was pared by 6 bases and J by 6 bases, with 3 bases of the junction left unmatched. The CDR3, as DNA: TGCAGCGTCGCAGGGGGCCATGGCTACACCTTC. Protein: CSVAGGHGYTF.

CDR3 DNA sequence: TGTGCCAGCAGCCCGTATACAGGGGCATACCAAGAGACCCAGTACTTC. Encoded protein: CASSPYTGAYQETQYF. This chain links TRBV7-2 with TRBJ2-5; TRBD1 agrees at 7 bases. The germline gives CDR1 SGHTA, CDR2 FQGNSA. The CDR3 has 16 residues. The ends lost 5 bases at V and 0 bases at J; junction bases unmatched: 9.

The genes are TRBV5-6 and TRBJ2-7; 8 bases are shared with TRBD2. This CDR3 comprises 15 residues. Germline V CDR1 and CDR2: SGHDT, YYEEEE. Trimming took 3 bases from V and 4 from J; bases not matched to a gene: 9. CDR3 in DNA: TGTGCCAGCAGCTCCCGCCGGGGGGGCCGGTACGAGCAGTACTTC. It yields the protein CASSSRRGGRYEQYF.

CDR3 amino acids: CASTPGTASYEQYF. The DNA for the CDR3 is TGTGCCAGCACCCCCGGGACAGCTTCCTACGAGCAGTACTTC. The rearrangement links TRBV6-2 or TRBV6-3 to TRBJ2-7, with TRBD1 matching over 7 bases. CDR1 and CDR2 (germline): MNHEY, SVGEGT. V lost 7 bases, J lost 1 base, and 7 bases stayed unmatched. The CDR3 has 14 residues.

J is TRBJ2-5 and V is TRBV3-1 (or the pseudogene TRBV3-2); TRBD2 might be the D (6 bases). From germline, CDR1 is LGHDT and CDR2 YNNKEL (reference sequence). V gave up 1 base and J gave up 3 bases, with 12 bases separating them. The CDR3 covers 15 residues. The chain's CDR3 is CASSQGPGEKETQYF. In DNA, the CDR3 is TGTGCCAGCAGCCAAGGCCCGGGGGAAAAAGAGACCCAGTACTTC.

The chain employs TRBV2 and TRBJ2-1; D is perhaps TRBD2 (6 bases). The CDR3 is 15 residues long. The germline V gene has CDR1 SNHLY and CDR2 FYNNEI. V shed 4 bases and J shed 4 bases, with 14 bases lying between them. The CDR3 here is CASSVFSGGYNEQFF. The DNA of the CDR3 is TGTGCCAGCAGTGTATTTAGCGGAGGGTACAATGAGCAGTTCTTC.

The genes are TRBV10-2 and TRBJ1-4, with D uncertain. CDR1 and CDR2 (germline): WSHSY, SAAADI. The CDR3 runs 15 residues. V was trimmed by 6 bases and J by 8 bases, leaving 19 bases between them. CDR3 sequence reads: CASSDYRLSVEKLFF. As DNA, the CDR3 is TGCGCCAGCAGCGACTACCGGTTAAGCGTCGAAAAACTGTTTTTT.

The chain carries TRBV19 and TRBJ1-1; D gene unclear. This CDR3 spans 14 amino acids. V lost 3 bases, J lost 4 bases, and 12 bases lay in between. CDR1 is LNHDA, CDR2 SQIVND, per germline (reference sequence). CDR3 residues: CASSIWGEGTEAFF. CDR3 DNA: TGTGCCAGTAGTATCTGGGGAGAGGGCACTGAAGCTTTCTTT.

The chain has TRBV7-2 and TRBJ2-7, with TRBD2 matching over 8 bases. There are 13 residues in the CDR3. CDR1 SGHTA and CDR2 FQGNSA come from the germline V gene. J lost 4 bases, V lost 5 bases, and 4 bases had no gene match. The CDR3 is CASSPERGYEQYF. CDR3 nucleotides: TGTGCCAGCAGCCCAGAGCGGGGGTACGAGCAGTACTTC.